Included here is one T cell receptor (beta chain) sequence, with context. These data originate in a study of blood T cell repertoires in COVID-19. At the level of the study: Sites in the United States, Italy and Spain provided acute and convalescent COVID-19 samples.

Germline CDR1 and CDR2: SNHLY and FYNNEI. CDR3 size: 13 residues. V lost 3 bases, J lost 3 bases, and 6 bases lay in between. Sequenced by immunoSEQ multiplex PCR; TCRdb stores in-frame clones only, minus some. The data show 69,000 or so clones, less than 85% seen once. The source material was peripheral blood. The clonotype comes from a man between 50 and 59 years old with COVID-19, enrolled during active disease. The chain recombines TRBV2 with TRBJ2-1; D may be TRBD1 (6 bases). The CDR3 region has the DNA TGTGCCAGCAGTGAGGACAGCTACAATGAGCAGTTCTTC. It specifies CASSEDSYNEQFF.